This section outlines one T cell receptor beta chain sequence together with its context. V was shortened by 3 bases and J by 0 bases, with 17 bases between the two germline ends. CDR3 length: 18 residues. Germline CDR1 SNHLY, CDR2 FYNNEI. Assay: immunoSEQ multiplex PCR; the TCRdb copy retains only in-frame clones and omits some. The profile shows roughly 550,000 clones, 70% to 80% of them singletons. The data were taken from a study of shared T cell receptors in the human thymus. This sample was also put to use in a study of human thymus T cells.

Sequenced sample: thymocytes. The sequence was obtained from a boy younger than two with a congenital heart defect. The V and J genes are TRBV2 and TRBJ2-2; D may be TRBD1 (5 bases). CDR3 amino acids: CASSDKDRQGANTGELFF. The DNA of the CDR3 is TGTGCCAGCAGTGATAAGGACCGGCAGGGTGCGAACACCGGGGAGCTGTTTTTT.